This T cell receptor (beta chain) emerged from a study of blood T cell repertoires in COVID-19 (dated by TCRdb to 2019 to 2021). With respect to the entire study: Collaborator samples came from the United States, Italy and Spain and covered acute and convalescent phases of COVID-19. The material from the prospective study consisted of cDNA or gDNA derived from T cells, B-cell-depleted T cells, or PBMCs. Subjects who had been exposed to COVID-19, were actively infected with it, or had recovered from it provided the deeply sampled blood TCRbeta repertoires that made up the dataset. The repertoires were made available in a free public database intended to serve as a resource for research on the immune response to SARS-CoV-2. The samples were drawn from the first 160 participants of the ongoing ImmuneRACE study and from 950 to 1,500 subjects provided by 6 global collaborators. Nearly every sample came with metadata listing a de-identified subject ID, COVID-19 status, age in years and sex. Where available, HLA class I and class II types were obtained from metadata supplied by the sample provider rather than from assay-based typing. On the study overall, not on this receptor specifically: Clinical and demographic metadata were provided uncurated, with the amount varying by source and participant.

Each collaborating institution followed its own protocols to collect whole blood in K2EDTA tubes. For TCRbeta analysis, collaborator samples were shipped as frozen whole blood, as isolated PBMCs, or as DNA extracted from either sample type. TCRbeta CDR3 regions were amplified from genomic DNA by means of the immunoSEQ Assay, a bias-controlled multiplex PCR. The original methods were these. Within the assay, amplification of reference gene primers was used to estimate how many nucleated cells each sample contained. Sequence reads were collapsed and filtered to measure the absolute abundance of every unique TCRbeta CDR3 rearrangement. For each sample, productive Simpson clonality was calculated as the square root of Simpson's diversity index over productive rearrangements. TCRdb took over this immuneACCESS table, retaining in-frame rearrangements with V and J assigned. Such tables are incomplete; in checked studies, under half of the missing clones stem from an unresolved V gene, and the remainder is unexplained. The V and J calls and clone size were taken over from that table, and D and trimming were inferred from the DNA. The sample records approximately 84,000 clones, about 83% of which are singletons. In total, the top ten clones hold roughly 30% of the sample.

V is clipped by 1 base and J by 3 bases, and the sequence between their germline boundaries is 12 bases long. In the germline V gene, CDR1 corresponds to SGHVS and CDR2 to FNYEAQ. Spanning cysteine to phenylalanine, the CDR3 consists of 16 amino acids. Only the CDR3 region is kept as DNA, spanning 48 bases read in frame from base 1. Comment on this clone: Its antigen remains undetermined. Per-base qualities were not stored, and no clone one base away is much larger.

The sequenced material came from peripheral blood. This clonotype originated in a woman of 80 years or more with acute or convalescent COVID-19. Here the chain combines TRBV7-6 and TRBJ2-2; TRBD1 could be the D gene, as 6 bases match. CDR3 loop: CASSLGTGSYTGELFF. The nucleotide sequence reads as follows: TGTGCCAGCAGCTTAGGCACAGGGTCGTACACCGGGGAGCTGTTTTTT.